This TCR beta chain was identified during a study of glioma-infiltrating T cells. About the research overall: Samples included WHO grade II oligodendrogliomas or astrocytomas and initial-diagnosis grade IV glioblastomas. Dexamethasone exposure before glioma surgery was limited to six or fewer days. Study-wide findings and caveats: Gliomas, especially low-grade, showed above-expected tissue-blood divergence; non-neoplastic patients showed below.

Amplification of TCR alpha and beta CDR3 regions from RNA used iRepertoire nested multiplex PCR. TCRdb ran MiXCR on the multiplex PCR reads and lists one entry per CDR3 protein. This table holds 300,000 to 450,000 distinct CDR3 sequences, roughly two fifths found once. Comment on this clonotype: Its antigen is still unknown.

Germline CDR1 is LGHDT and CDR2 is YNNKEL (reference sequence). Trimming left V 4 bases short and J 10 bases short, with 14 bases between. This CDR3 has 14 residues. The clonotype comes from a human donor with low-grade glioma or glioblastoma, undergoing nonglioma brain surgery, or in good health (not recorded which). The genes are TRBV3-1 and TRBJ1-6, with D tentatively TRBD1 (5 bases). The sequenced material came from glioma tissue, nonneoplastic brain tissue, or PBMCs (not recorded which). CDR3 in amino acids: CASSLGKGESPLHF. The CDR3 nucleotides are TGTGCCAGCAGCCTTGGGAAAGGGGAATCACCCCTCCACTTT.